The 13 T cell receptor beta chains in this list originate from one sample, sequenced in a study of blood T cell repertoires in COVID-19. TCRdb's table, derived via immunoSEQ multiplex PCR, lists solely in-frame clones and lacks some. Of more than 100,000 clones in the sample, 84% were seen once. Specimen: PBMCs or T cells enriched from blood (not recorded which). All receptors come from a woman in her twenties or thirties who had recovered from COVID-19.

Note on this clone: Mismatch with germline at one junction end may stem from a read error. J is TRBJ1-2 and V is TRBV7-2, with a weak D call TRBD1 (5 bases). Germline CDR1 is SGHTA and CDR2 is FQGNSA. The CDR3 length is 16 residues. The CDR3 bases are TGTGCCAGCAGCTTTATGTCGACAGTCGCTAACTATGACTACACCTTC. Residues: CASSFMSTVANYDYTF. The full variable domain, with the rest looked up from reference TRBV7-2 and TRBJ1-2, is GAGVSQSPSNKVTEKGKDVELRCDPISGHTALYWYRQSLGQGLEFLIYFQGNSAPDKSGLPSDRFSAERTGGSVSTLTIQRTQQEDSAVYLCASSFMSTVANYDYTFGSGTRLTVV.

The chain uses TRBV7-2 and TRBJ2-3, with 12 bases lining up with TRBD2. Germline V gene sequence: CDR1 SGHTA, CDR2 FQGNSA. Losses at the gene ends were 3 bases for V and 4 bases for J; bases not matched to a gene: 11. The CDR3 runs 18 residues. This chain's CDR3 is CASSLIPTSGRRADTQYF. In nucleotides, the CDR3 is TGTGCCAGCAGCTTGATTCCGACTAGCGGGAGAAGGGCAGATACGCAGTATTTT.

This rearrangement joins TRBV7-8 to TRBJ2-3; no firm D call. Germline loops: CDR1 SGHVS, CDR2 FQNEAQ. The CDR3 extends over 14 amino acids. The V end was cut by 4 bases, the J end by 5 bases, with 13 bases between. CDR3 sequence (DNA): TGTGCCAGCAGCTCCGACGGTAGACAAGATACGCAGTATTTT. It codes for CASSSDGRQDTQYF.

In DNA, the CDR3 is TGTGCCAGCAGCCCCACGGGGGGGAGGAACACTGAAGCTTTCTTT. As protein: CASSPTGGRNTEAFF. The V call is TRBV13, the J call TRBJ1-1, with a tentative D call TRBD1 (5 bases). The germline V gene has CDR1 PRHDT and CDR2 FYEKMQ (reference sequence). V lost 5 bases, J lost 1 base, and 14 bases lay in between. The CDR3 has 15 residues. The variable domain in full, with the rest retrieved from reference TRBV13 and TRBJ1-1, is AAGVIQSPRHLIKEKRETATLKCYPIPRHDTVYWYQQGPGQDPQFLISFYEKMQSDKGSIPDRFSAQQFSDYHSELNMSSLELGDSALYFCASSPTGGRNTEAFFGQGTRLTVV.

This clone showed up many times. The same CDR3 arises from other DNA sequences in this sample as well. The CDR3, as DNA: TGCGCCAGCAGCCAAGAGGCGGAGACTGAAGCTTTCTTT. Its translation is CASSQEAETEAFF. This rearrangement joins TRBV4-3 to TRBJ1-1; no reliable D call. The V gene lost 0 bases and the J gene lost 5 bases, with 7 bases spanning the gap. The CDR3 covers 13 residues. Germline-derived CDR1 and CDR2 are LGHNA and YSLEER.

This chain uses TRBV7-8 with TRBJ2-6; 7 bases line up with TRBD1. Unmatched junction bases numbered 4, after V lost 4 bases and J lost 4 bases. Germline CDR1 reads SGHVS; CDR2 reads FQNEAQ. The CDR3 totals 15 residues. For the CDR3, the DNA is TGTGCCAGCAGCTCGACAGGGCTAGGGGCCAACGTCCTGACTTTC. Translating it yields CASSSTGLGANVLTF.

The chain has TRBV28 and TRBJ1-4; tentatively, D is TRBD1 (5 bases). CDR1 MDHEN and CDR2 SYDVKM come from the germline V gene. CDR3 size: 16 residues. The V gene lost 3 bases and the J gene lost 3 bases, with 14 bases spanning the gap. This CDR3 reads CASSFLPDSSNEKLFF. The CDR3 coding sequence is TGTGCCAGCAGTTTCCTACCTGACAGTTCTAATGAAAAACTGTTTTTT.

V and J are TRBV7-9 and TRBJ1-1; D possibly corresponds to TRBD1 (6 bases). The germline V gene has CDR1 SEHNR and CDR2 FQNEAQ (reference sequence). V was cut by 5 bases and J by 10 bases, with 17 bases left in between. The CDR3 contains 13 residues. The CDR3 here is CASSLPTGRVAFF. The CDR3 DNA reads TGTGCCAGCAGCCTACCGACAGGTCGGGTAGCTTTCTTT.

The CDR3 nucleotides are TGTGCTAGTGGTTTAAACAGGGGGCGGCTCTATGGCTACACCTTC. Protein sequence: CASGLNRGRLYGYTF. The rearrangement uses TRBV12-5 and TRBJ1-2; 9 nucleotides agree with TRBD1. CDR3 size: 15 residues. V lost 3 bases, J lost 4 bases, and 6 bases stayed unmatched. Germline V gene sequence: CDR1 LGHNT, CDR2 FRNRAP.

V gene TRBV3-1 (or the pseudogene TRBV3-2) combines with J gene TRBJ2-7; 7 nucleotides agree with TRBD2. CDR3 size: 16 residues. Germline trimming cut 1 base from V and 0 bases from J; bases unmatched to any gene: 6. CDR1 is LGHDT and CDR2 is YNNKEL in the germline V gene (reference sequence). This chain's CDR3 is CASSQGPGGSSYEQYF. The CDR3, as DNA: TGTGCCAGCAGCCAAGGGCCCGGCGGGAGCTCCTACGAGCAGTACTTC.

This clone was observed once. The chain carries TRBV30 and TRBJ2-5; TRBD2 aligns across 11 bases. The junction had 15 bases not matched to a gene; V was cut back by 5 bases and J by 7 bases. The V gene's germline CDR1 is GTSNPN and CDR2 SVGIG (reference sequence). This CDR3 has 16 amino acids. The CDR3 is CAWVSTSGGPFGTQYF. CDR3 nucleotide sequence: TGTGCCTGGGTTAGCACTAGCGGGGGTCCGTTTGGGACCCAGTACTTC.

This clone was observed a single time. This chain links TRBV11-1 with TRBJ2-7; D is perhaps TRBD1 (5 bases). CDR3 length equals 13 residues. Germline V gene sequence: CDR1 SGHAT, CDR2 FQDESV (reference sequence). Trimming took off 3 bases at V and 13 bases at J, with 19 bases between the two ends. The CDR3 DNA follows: TGTGCCAGCAGCTTGATACAGGAGTCCCCTCGCTACTTC. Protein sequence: CASSLIQESPRYF. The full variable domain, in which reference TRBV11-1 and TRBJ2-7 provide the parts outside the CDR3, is EAEVAQSPRYKITEKSQAVAFWCDPISGHATLYWYRQILGQGPELLVQFQDESVVDDSQLPKDRFSAERLKGVDSTLKIQPAELGDSAMYLCASSLIQESPRYFGPGTRLTVT.

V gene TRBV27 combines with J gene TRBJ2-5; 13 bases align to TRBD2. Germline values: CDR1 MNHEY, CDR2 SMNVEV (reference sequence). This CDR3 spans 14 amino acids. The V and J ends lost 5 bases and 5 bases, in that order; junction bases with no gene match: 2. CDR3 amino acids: CASSATSGRETQYF. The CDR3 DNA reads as TGTGCCAGCAGTGCGACTAGCGGGAGGGAGACCCAGTACTTC.